The clone carrying this T cell receptor (beta chain) was seen a handful of times. These data are taken from a study of T cells after yellow fever vaccination. TCRdb re-called the 5' RACE reads through MiXCR, storing one row per CDR3 protein. The sample yields approximately 610,000 distinct CDR3 sequences, about a sixth seen once. This CDR3 is 13 amino acids long. The germline gives CDR1 MNHNS, CDR2 SASEGT. The trim removed 11 bases at V and 7 bases at J, leaving 9 bases unmatched. J is TRBJ2-1 and V is TRBV6-1; TRBD1 matches 9 bases. The origin of this receptor is a man in his late teens or twenties who received the YFV17D yellow fever vaccine. The material sequenced was PBMCs, taken 5 to 6 days after the first yellow fever vaccination. Here the CDR3 reads CAGRGQGWNEQFF. The CDR3 DNA sequence: TGTGCCGGCCGTGGACAGGGGTGGAATGAGCAGTTCTTC.